This T cell receptor (beta chain) was sequenced during a study of low-dose radiotherapy and immunotherapy resistance in tumors. The overall study: Cohort 2 received 1 Gy per fraction every two weeks, totaling 13 Gy over 26 weeks. Patients received cyclophosphamide 200 mg/m2 intravenously every two weeks, the day before radiation-immunotherapy. Patients took aspirin (300 mg orally, daily) for four cycles beginning at cycle 1 day 1.

This clonotype has at least ten counts. Germline values: CDR1 SGDLS, CDR2 YYNGEE. The CDR3 covers 15 residues. V lost 2 bases to trimming and J lost 3 bases; unmatched junction nucleotides: 7. Covering alpha and beta chains, TRAV- and TRBV-specific primers were used for the first-strand cDNA. The authors ran 15 to 25 PCR cycles to amplify TCRs with a constant-region primer and V-primer adapter. TCRdb redid the calling of the reads with MiXCR, one entry per CDR3 protein. The sample includes about 39,000 distinct CDR3 sequences, under 25% of them seen just once. The time point: after trial treatment. Sample treatment: LDRT plus nivolumab, ipilimumab, low-dose cyclophosphamide and aspirin (RACIN trial).

The V gene is TRBV9, the J gene TRBJ2-7; 8 positions agree with TRBD2. The source was PBMCs, collected after low-dose radiotherapy plus immunotherapy. This clonotype was sampled from a female donor with ovarian cancer. The CDR3 loop reads CASSVSGGGVYEQYF. CDR3 in DNA: TGTGCCAGCAGCGTGTCGGGGGGGGGAGTCTACGAGCAGTACTTC.